The rows below give T cell receptor beta chains drawn from one sample of a study of cytomegalovirus exposure and HLA in healthy donors. Using immunoSEQ multiplex PCR, the repertoire was profiled, and TCRdb retains in-frame clones only, with some absent. The sample has approximately 150,000 clones, approximately 82% seen once. The sequenced sample consisted of PBMCs. These receptors all stem from a young man in good health and CMV-seropositive. Each CDR3 is given with its conserved first and last residue. Each record gives: clone size, V gene, J gene, D gene, CDR3 DNA, CDR3 protein. D genes are given only for firm matches. Rows give clone size only sometimes, using once, few, many, or a class for an expanded clone.

.	TRBV30	TRBJ1-2	.	TGTGCCCGCAACCAGGGGTTTCGTTATGGCTACACCTTC	CARNQGFRYGYTF
.	TRBV6-1	TRBJ2-1	.	TGTGCCAGCAGTGAAGTCGGACGGGATCAGTTCTTC	CASSEVGRDQFF
few	TRBV28	TRBJ1-1	TRBD1	TGTGCCAGCAGTTGCCCACAAGCCCTTACAGGGGGGAAGTCGGACACTGAAGCTTTCTTT	CASSCPQALTGGKSDTEAFF
.	TRBV9	TRBJ1-1	.	TGTGCCAGCAGCGAGTTAAAACAGGGAATTTCGGACACTGAAGCTTTCTTT	CASSELKQGISDTEAFF
.	TRBV11-2	TRBJ2-1	.	TGTGCCAGCAGACTTGGGCTCTACAATGAGCAGTTCTTC	CASRLGLYNEQFF
.	TRBV18	TRBJ2-5	.	TGTGCCAGCTCACCCCTGGACAGGGAGGGGGAGACCCAGTACTTC	CASSPLDREGETQYF
.	TRBV19	TRBJ2-1	.	TGTGCCAGTTCCCTCTCCTACAATGAGCAGTTCTTC	CASSLSYNEQFF
.	TRBV5-5	TRBJ2-7	.	TGTGCCAGCAGCTTGGTCGGTCTCTCCTACGAGCAGTACTTC	CASSLVGLSYEQYF
once	TRBV5-4	TRBJ2-1	TRBD1	TGTGCCAGCAGCTTTGGTCAGGGGGCTGGCAATGAGCAGTTCTTC	CASSFGQGAGNEQFF
.	TRBV7-9	TRBJ1-4	.	TGTGCCAGCAGCTTAGTAGAGGCAACTAATGAAAAACTGTTTTTT	CASSLVEATNEKLFF
once	TRBV9	TRBJ2-1	TRBD2	TGTGCCAGCAGCGTAATAGGTCTAGCGGACAATGAGCAGTTCTTC	CASSVIGLADNEQFF
.	TRBV19	TRBJ1-2	.	TGTGCCAGTAGCGCTGCAGGGATCCCCTCCTATGGCTACACCTTC	CASSAAGIPSYGYTF
many	TRBV5-5	TRBJ2-5	TRBD2	TGTGCCAGCAGTTCCTTAGGCGGGAGAGAATCAGAGACCCAGTACTTC	CASSSLGGRESETQYF
.	TRBV7-9	TRBJ2-2	TRBD2	TGTGCCAGCAGCGCAGGGACTATTCTCACCGGGGAGCTGTTTTTT	CASSAGTILTGELFF
.	TRBV15	TRBJ1-1	TRBD1	TGTGCCACCGGCCGGGGAACAGGGGGCCTCACTGAAGCTTTCTTT	CATGRGTGGLTEAFF
.	TRBV5-1	TRBJ1-3	.	TGCGCCAGCAGCTTGGGGACAGACTCTGGAAACACCATATATTTT	CASSLGTDSGNTIYF
.	TRBV4-1	TRBJ1-5	.	TGCGCCAGCAGCCAAGTGCCTTTACAACCGGCGGCGCAGCCCCAGCATTTT	CASSQVPLQPAAQPQHF
.	TRBV29-1	TRBJ1-2	TRBD1	TGCAGCGTTGACCCCACAGGGGGTAGGTTGGGCTACACCTTC	CSVDPTGGRLGYTF
.	TRBV11-3	TRBJ2-2	TRBD1	TGTGCCAGCAGCAAGGGGACAGGGGGACACGGGGAGCTGTTTTTT	CASSKGTGGHGELFF